This T cell receptor (beta chain) derives from a study of tissue T cells after allogeneic stem cell transplantation (dated by TCRdb to the early 2020s). About the full investigation: Over a roughly three-year period, a research-autopsy study prospectively enrolled six or seven adult allo-HCT recipients who had steroid-refractory GVHD. Using research autopsies of patients with and without GVHD, plus mouse models of GVHD, the study profiled TCR beta repertoires across many tissues. All GVHD patients had gastrointestinal GVHD and received several lines of GVHD-directed therapy; several also had skin involvement. All GVHD patients received grafts from donors, four unmodified and three CD34-selected to deplete T cells. On the human side, the study was prospective and observational, with no blinding or randomization. In viably preserved blood and marrow, CD3+ T cells were flow-sorted if cell numbers allowed, whereas smaller samples went directly to DNA extraction.

A remark on this clone: Its antigen is still unknown. Base quality data are lacking; no much larger clone is found one base away.

Findings and caveats that apply to the study as a whole: In both patients and mice, T cells from blood and spleen picked up only a limited part of the TCR repertoire that was detected in tissues. A small and clinically heterogeneous patient cohort was studied, and sampling depth was acknowledged as a limitation. Within patients, how anatomically similar tissues were was a major factor shaping TCR repertoire composition, regardless of disease or transplant status. Not many T cell clones showed up in more than one patient, yet clustering based on motifs uncovered repertoire signatures that were shared across patients in a tissue-specific way. The study did not determine which tissue TCRs were alloreactive or antigen-specific, and some clones might have been persisting host cells.

Read against the paper, the sample's time point label means: recipient (host-origin) PBMCs collected before allo-HCT. Library construction relied on the immunoSEQ multiplex PCR assay. Adaptive Biotechnologies performed the TCRbeta CDR3 sequencing at survey depth and reported CDR3 sequences, V/J genes, productive frequency and template counts. TCR beta CDR3 regions were amplified from genomic DNA instead of RNA. Per the original workflow: Jensen-Shannon divergence was used to quantify pairwise repertoire overlap between tissues, with a value of 1 indicating complete divergence and a value of 0 indicating identical repertoires. Tissues were grouped by single-linkage agglomerative hierarchical clustering of pairwise JSD values, and the clustering results were shown as dendrograms. GLIPH2 was run on all patient samples with simulation_depth 1000, kmer_min_depth 3, cdr3_length_cutoff 8, keeping groups with more than two unique CDR3s. A standardized tissue-overlap score was generated by extrapolating Jaccard GLIPH-group overlap across patients to a standard repertoire size of 1000 clones. Associations of diversity with clinical or experimental variables used linear mixed-effect models with tissue fixed effects and individual random effects. In TCRdb, the immuneACCESS table is reduced to in-frame sequences with V and J assigned. These tables do not hold every clone; where another copy was compared, an unresolved V gene accounts for under half, and the others remain unexplained. The V and J calls and the clone size are those of that table, but D and trimming were determined from the DNA. This sample has 25,000 or so clones in its table, and roughly nine tenths of those were observed once. Clones ranked in the top ten supply about 2% of the sample.

The CDR3 runs 12 amino acids, cysteine and phenylalanine included. Only the CDR3 DNA stays, 36 bases, in frame from base 1. The germline V gene (reference sequence) sets CDR1 to SEHNR and CDR2 to FQNEAQ. V drops 8 bases and J drops 3 bases, leaving 8 bases in between. Sequencing was performed on blood, taken before transplantation. The V and J segments used are TRBV7-9 and TRBJ1-5, with the D gene too uncertain to name. This receptor was identified in a male donor aged 60 or over who later had graft-versus-host disease after an allogeneic stem cell transplant. In nucleotide form, the sequence is TGTGCCAGCGGGAAAGACAATCAGCCCCAGCATTTT. Its protein reads: CASGKDNQPQHF.